This T cell receptor (beta chain) was captured by sequencing in a study of blood T cell repertoires in COVID-19. Study as a whole: Samples of COVID-19 (acute and convalescent) were obtained from the United States, Italy and Spain. The cDNA or gDNA used as material had been derived from T cells, B-cell-depleted T cells, or PBMCs.

Per the original methods: Cell counts per sample came from amplifying reference gene primers. Clones were sequenced by immunoSEQ multiplex PCR, and TCRdb holds only the in-frame ones, with some missing. V and J calls and clone size are copied from that table; D and trimming were computed from the DNA. The table shows under 110,000 clones, with 75% to 90% occurring only once. Trimming left V 0 bases short and J 3 bases short, with 8 bases between. CDR3 size: 14 residues. Germline V gives CDR1 MNHEY, CDR2 SVGAGI. The sequencing input was peripheral blood. The sequence came from a woman in her seventies with active or convalescent COVID-19. The genes are TRBV6-5 and TRBJ1-2; unclear D gene. CDR3 in DNA: TGTGCCAGCAGTTACTCGGGAGGAGACTATGGCTACACCTTC. Amino acid sequence: CASSYSGGDYGYTF.